These T cell receptor beta chains were read from a single sample in a study of blood T cell repertoires in COVID-19. Data came from immunoSEQ multiplex PCR; TCRdb stores just in-frame clones and leaves some out. The profile shows 250,000 or so clones, 70% to 90% of them singletons. The sequenced material came from PBMCs or T cells enriched from blood (not recorded which). These receptors came from a woman aged 45-65 years who had recovered from COVID-19. CDR3s include the opening cysteine and the closing phenylalanine or tryptophan. The D gene is left open where the match is weak. Clone size, where shown, is once, few, many, or a class for clones that have expanded.

>-|TRBV5-6|TRBJ2-7|15|-
TGTGCCAGCAGCTTGTCCGTTAAGGGGCCCTACGAGCAGTACTTC
CASSLSVKGPYEQYF
>-|TRBV11-2|TRBJ2-2|17|TRBD2
TGTGCCAGCAGAGTGGGACTAGCGGGAGGAAGCACCGGGGAGCTGTTTTTT
CASRVGLAGGSTGELFF
>-|TRBV28|TRBJ1-2|13|-
TGTGCCAGCAGTTTATCCGGGGTTTCGGGCTACACCTTC
CASSLSGVSGYTF
>-|TRBV4-1|TRBJ1-3|16|TRBD1
TGCGCCAGCAGCCAACCGGGACAGAGCTCTGGAAACACCATATATTTT
CASSQPGQSSGNTIYF
>-|TRBV7-6|TRBJ2-2|15|TRBD1
TGTGCCAGCAGCGGGGGCGAGGGGGCCACCGGGGAGCTGTTTTTT
CASSGGEGATGELFF
>once|TRBV28|TRBJ1-4|18|TRBD1
TGTGCCAGCTTCCCGGGACAGGGGAAAGGGCCAACTAATGAAAAACTGTTTTTT
CASFPGQGKGPTNEKLFF
>-|TRBV19|TRBJ2-3|14|-
TGTGCCAGTAGGGGCGGAGGAGGAACAGATACGCAGTATTTT
CASRGGGGTDTQYF
>-|TRBV4-1|TRBJ2-7|15|TRBD2
TGCGCCAGCAGCCAGCTCACTAGCGGGACTAACGAGCAGTACTTC
CASSQLTSGTNEQYF
>-|TRBV27|TRBJ1-3|15|-
TGTGCCAGCAGTTTTGGACTCCACTCTGGAAACACCATATATTTT
CASSFGLHSGNTIYF
>-|TRBV18|TRBJ1-2|13|-
TGTGCCAGCCGCACCGGACTAGACTATGGCTACACCTTC
CASRTGLDYGYTF
>-|TRBV19|TRBJ2-7|14|TRBD2
TGTGCCAGTAGCCTTACTAGCGGGAGTACCGAGCAGTACTTC
CASSLTSGSTEQYF
>-|TRBV12-3/TRBV12-4|TRBJ2-5|13|TRBD1
TGTGCCAGCAGCACCGGGACAGGGGGAACCCAGTACTTC
CASSTGTGGTQYF
>once|TRBV28|TRBJ2-1|22|TRBD2
TGTGCCAGCAGGTCTACTCCGGGGACTAGCGGGAGGAACTCAATCGAATACAATGAGCAGTTCTTC
CASRSTPGTSGRNSIEYNEQFF
>once|TRBV19|TRBJ1-5|14|TRBD1
TGTGCCAGTACCCTGACAGGGGACAATCAGCCCCAGCATTTT
CASTLTGDNQPQHF
>once|TRBV14|TRBJ2-1|15|-
TGTGCCAGCAGCCAAGTGGGTTGGAGCTACAATGAGCAGTTCTTC
CASSQVGWSYNEQFF
>-|TRBV29-1|TRBJ1-2|13|-
TGCAGCGTTGAAGATCGACAGAACTATGGCTACACCTTC
CSVEDRQNYGYTF
>-|TRBV29-1|TRBJ2-2|15|TRBD2
TGCAGCGTTGTCTCTAGCGGGACGAACACCGGGGAGCTGTTTTTT
CSVVSSGTNTGELFF
>-|TRBV7-8|TRBJ1-4|16|-
TGTGCCAGCAGCTTCTCGGGGATACGGATTGATGAAAAACTGTTTTTT
CASSFSGIRIDEKLFF
>-|TRBV30|TRBJ1-2|17|TRBD1
TGTGCCTGGCGGGGTGGAAGGTTCAGGGGGGCGGACTATGGCTACACCTTC
CAWRGGRFRGADYGYTF
>-|TRBV27|TRBJ1-1|16|-
TGTGCCAGCAGTTTATGGGCAGGGTCCATGAACACTGAAGCTTTCTTT
CASSLWAGSMNTEAFF
>-|TRBV5-1|TRBJ1-1|11|-
TGCGCCAGCACGTCCCACACTGAAGCTTTCTTT
CASTSHTEAFF
>-|TRBV15|TRBJ1-5|14|-
TGTGCCACCAGCACTCATCGGGACACACAGCCCCAGCATTTT
CATSTHRDTQPQHF
>-|TRBV5-4|TRBJ1-3|14|-
TGTGCCAGTTCCTCCGGGGGGTCGGGAAACACCATATATTTT
CASSSGGSGNTIYF
>-|TRBV25-1|TRBJ2-1|14|-
TGTGCCAGCAGCAGACTAGGTCTGATGAATGAGCAGTTCTTC
CASSRLGLMNEQFF
>once|TRBV7-8|TRBJ2-7|13|-
TGTGCCAGCAGCTTAACAAGCTCCTACGAGCAGTACTTC
CASSLTSSYEQYF
>-|TRBV7-2|TRBJ1-3|14|-
TGTGCCAGCAGCTTAGCAGGGGGGGCAAACACCATATATTTT
CASSLAGGANTIYF
>-|TRBV6-5|TRBJ2-7|14|-
TGTGCCAGCAGTACGATTGCAACCGGTTACGAGCAGTACTTC
CASSTIATGYEQYF
>-|TRBV7-3|TRBJ2-3|18|-
TGTGCCAGCAGCTCTTATAGTGGCCGACTCCCAGGCACAGATACGCAGTATTTT
CASSSYSGRLPGTDTQYF
>few|TRBV18|TRBJ2-5|19|-
TGTGCCAGCTCACGTACAGGGTTGACCGGAAGGGTAACGCAAGAGACCCAGTACTTC
CASSRTGLTGRVTQETQYF
>-|TRBV19|TRBJ2-3|14|-
TGTGCCAGTAGGACTAGTCCTAGCACAGATACGCAGTATTTT
CASRTSPSTDTQYF
>-|TRBV2|TRBJ2-3|13|-
TGTGCCAGCAGAAGGTTACAGGGTATGACGCAGTATTTT
CASRRLQGMTQYF
>-|TRBV7-9|TRBJ2-7|16|TRBD1
TGTGCCAGCAGCTTAGCAGCCGGGACAGGGAACTACGAGCAGTACTTC
CASSLAAGTGNYEQYF
>-|TRBV28|TRBJ1-2|15|TRBD1
TGTGCCAGCAGTCTACATACGGACAGGGGCTATGGCTACACCTTC
CASSLHTDRGYGYTF
>-|TRBV14|TRBJ1-5|13|TRBD1
TGTGCCAGCAGCCAAGAAGGGGGCCAGCCCCAGCATTTT
CASSQEGGQPQHF
>-|TRBV28|TRBJ2-6|13|-
TGTGCCAGCAGCCCTTCTGGGGCCAACGTCCTGACTTTC
CASSPSGANVLTF
>-|TRBV19|TRBJ1-1|15|-
TGTGCCAGTAGTTATCCCAGGGGAACGCGCACTGAAGCTTTCTTT
CASSYPRGTRTEAFF
>-|TRBV7-9|TRBJ1-2|17|TRBD1
TGTGCCAGCAGCCGATCATACCGGGACAGGGGCGGCTATGGCTACACCTTC
CASSRSYRDRGGYGYTF
>once|TRBV7-2|TRBJ1-1|13|-
TGTGCCAGCAGCCCCATGTTCCGGGGTGAAGCTTTCTTT
CASSPMFRGEAFF
>-|TRBV18|TRBJ1-3|14|-
TGTGCCAGCTCACCCTCGAGCTCTGGAAACACCATATATTTT
CASSPSSSGNTIYF
>-|TRBV11-2|TRBJ1-1|13|TRBD1
TGTGCCAGCAGCTCGCAGGGGGGAGGTGAAGCTTTCTTT
CASSSQGGGEAFF
>-|TRBV25-1|TRBJ1-3|15|TRBD1
TGTGCCAGCAGTCGAGGGGGCAGCTCTGGAAACACCATATATTTT
CASSRGGSSGNTIYF
>-|TRBV19|TRBJ2-1|14|TRBD2
TGTGCCAGTAGTCCTAGCGGGACCTACAATGAGCAGTTCTTC
CASSPSGTYNEQFF
>-|TRBV7-2|TRBJ1-6|14|TRBD1
TGTGCCAGCAGCGTACAGGGGACTAATTCACCCCTCCACTTT
CASSVQGTNSPLHF
>-|TRBV4-1|TRBJ1-2|16|-
TGCGCCAGCAGCCCGGAAGCCTCGCCCGCGGCCGGTGGCTACACCTTC
CASSPEASPAAGGYTF
>-|TRBV18|TRBJ2-2|16|TRBD2
TGTGCCAGCTCATTTAGACTAGCAGAGAACACCGGGGAGCTGTTTTTT
CASSFRLAENTGELFF
>-|TRBV19|TRBJ2-1|14|TRBD1
TGTGCCAGTAAGAGAGGGGGCGCATTTAATGAGCAGTTCTTC
CASKRGGAFNEQFF
>-|TRBV3-1/TRBV3-2|TRBJ2-1|13|-
TGTGCCAGCAGCCAAGATGGGGCGGGGCTGGAGTTCTTC
CASSQDGAGLEFF
>-|TRBV5-1|TRBJ2-7|17|-
TGCGCCAGCACAACGGTACCCGCACCAACCTCGATTTCCGAGCAGTACTTC
CASTTVPAPTSISEQYF
>once|TRBV6-5|TRBJ2-7|15|-
TGTGCCAGCAGTTACTCGAGAGGGATAAAATACGAGCAGTACTTC
CASSYSRGIKYEQYF
>-|TRBV18|TRBJ1-6|14|TRBD1
TGTGCCAGCTCACCGGGACAGCATAATTCACCCCTCCACTTT
CASSPGQHNSPLHF
>-|TRBV10-3|TRBJ2-5|15|TRBD1
TGTGCCATCAGTGAGGGACAGGGATGGAGGGAGACCCAGTACTTC
CAISEGQGWRETQYF
>-|TRBV14|TRBJ2-7|14|TRBD1
TGTGCCAGCAGCCAAACAGGGGGAGCCTACGAGCAGTACTTC
CASSQTGGAYEQYF
>few|TRBV10-3|TRBJ1-1|13|-
TGTGCCATAGGAGGGGAGGGGAACACTGAAGCTTTCTTT
CAIGGEGNTEAFF
>-|TRBV5-1|TRBJ2-2|16|TRBD1
TGCGCCAGCAGCTCCGCCGGGACAGGAGACACCGGGGAGCTGTTTTTT
CASSSAGTGDTGELFF
>-|TRBV27|TRBJ1-2|13|-
TGTGCCAGCAGTTTAGGGGGCGGCTATGGCTACACCTTC
CASSLGGGYGYTF
>-|TRBV5-1|TRBJ1-1|14|-
TGCGCCAGCAGCTTGCGGGCGGGCGGGACTGAAGCTTTCTTT
CASSLRAGGTEAFF
>-|TRBV3-1/TRBV3-2|TRBJ2-7|15|-
TGTGCCAGCAACAGCCGAGTACCGGTGACCTACGAGCAGTACTTC
CASNSRVPVTYEQYF
>-|TRBV27|TRBJ1-1|13|TRBD1
TGTGCCAGCAGCTCCCAGGGGGTCACTGAAGCTTTCTTT
CASSSQGVTEAFF
>-|TRBV7-6|TRBJ1-4|16|-
TGTGCCAGCAGCTTAGCGTTGGGGCTCGGTAATGAAAAACTGTTTTTT
CASSLALGLGNEKLFF
>few|TRBV5-1|TRBJ2-2|15|-
TGCGCCAGCAGCTTGGAGAGGGCGGGCACCGGGGAGCTGTTTTTT
CASSLERAGTGELFF